Listed here are 22 T cell receptor beta chains from one sample, sequenced in a study of shared clonotypes between healthy human individuals. Libraries were prepared by immunoSEQ multiplex PCR; TCRdb keeps only in-frame clonotypes and omits some of them. This sample has 450,000 or so clones, with about 74% found just once. The sample consisted of PBMCs. These receptors all come from a woman aged 40-49 years in good health. Some clones in this sample may be carry-over from other donors' samples.

The chain recombines TRBV4-1 with TRBJ2-7; 8 nucleotides align to TRBD1. Germline CDR1 and CDR2: MGHRA and YSYEKL. This CDR3 is 13 amino acids long. The V segment lost 4 bases and the J segment 4 bases; nucleotides outside the gene matches: 3. CDR3: CASSPDREYEQYF. CDR3 in DNA: TGCGCCAGCAGCCCGGACAGGGAATACGAGCAGTACTTC.

There are many counts of this clone. Other DNA variants within this sample encode the same CDR3. The chain uses TRBV30 and TRBJ2-6, with D maybe TRBD2 (5 bases). With 0 bases removed from V and 0 bases from J, the gap between germline ends came to 9 bases. CDR3 length: 16 residues. Germline lookup yields CDR1 GTSNPN and CDR2 SVGIG (reference sequence). CDR3 bases: TGTGCCTGGAGTGTTACGGGGTTCTCTGGGGCCAACGTCCTGACTTTC. It codes for CAWSVTGFSGANVLTF.

The chain couples TRBV28 to TRBJ1-4, with a weak D call TRBD1 (5 bases). The CDR3 runs to 17 residues. Germline CDR1 reads MDHEN; CDR2 reads SYDVKM. V was pared by 2 bases and J by 0 bases, with 13 bases between. CDR3 amino acids: CASSLPGQAATNEKLFF. The DNA for the CDR3 is TGTGCCAGCAGTTTACCGGGGCAGGCCGCAACTAATGAAAAACTGTTTTTT.

The rearrangement uses TRBV19 and TRBJ2-7; no firm D call. The germline V and J ends were trimmed by 5 bases and 5 bases, with 16 bases remaining between them. Germline CDR1 LNHDA, CDR2 SQIVND (reference sequence). The CDR3 is made up of 14 amino acids. CDR3 protein: CASSHPLGLNEQYF. DNA for the CDR3: TGTGCCAGTAGTCACCCATTAGGTCTGAACGAGCAGTACTTC.

The V call is TRBV7-9, the J call TRBJ2-6; D remains unclear. V was cut by 1 base and J by 1 base, with 8 bases left in between. The CDR3 is made up of 16 amino acids. Germline V gene lookup returns CDR1 SEHNR and CDR2 FQNEAQ (reference sequence). The CDR3 DNA is TGTGCCAGCAGCTTAGTTCCTCCTTCTGGGGCCAACGTCCTGACTTTC. Its translation: CASSLVPPSGANVLTF.

Details on this clone: A far larger clone is a single base away, which makes a read error likely. V is TRBV7-2 and J is TRBJ2-7; D is unresolved. Germline V gene sequence: CDR1 SGHTA, CDR2 FQGNSA. V shed 5 bases and J shed 0 bases, with 14 bases lying between them. This CDR3 is built from 15 residues. The CDR3 loop is CASSPGPMSSYEQYF. CDR3 coding DNA: TGTGCCAGCAGCCCAGGACCTATGAGCTCCTACGAGCAGTACTTC.

The chain employs TRBV7-3 and TRBJ1-1; D ambiguous. CDR1 and CDR2 (germline): SGHTA, FQGTGA. Between the trimmed V and J ends, which lost 1 base and 2 bases, there was a span of 11 bases. The length of the CDR3 is 15 residues. CDR3 in amino acids: CASSLRVGPNTEAFF. CDR3 bases: TGTGCCAGCAGCTTAAGGGTAGGGCCTAACACTGAAGCTTTCTTT.

V and J are TRBV5-1 and TRBJ2-5, with unresolved D. V was trimmed by 0 bases and J by 4 bases, leaving 10 bases between them. In germline, CDR1 is SGHRS, CDR2 YFSETQ. CDR3 length: 14 residues. CDR3 sequence reads: CASSLEGLPETQYF. In DNA, the CDR3 is TGCGCCAGCAGCTTGGAGGGCTTGCCAGAGACCCAGTACTTC.

This clone was seen a few times. The CDR3 DNA reads TGTGCCAGCAGCCAGGACAGAGAGAACACTGAAGCTTTCTTT. It encodes CASSQDRENTEAFF. The chain employs TRBV11-2 and TRBJ1-1, with a weak D call TRBD1 (6 bases). Trimming removed 5 bases at V and 1 base at J, with 11 bases between. CDR1 is SGHAT and CDR2 is FQNNGV in the germline V gene. This CDR3 region has 14 residues.

The chain uses TRBV5-1 and TRBJ1-1; tentative D call: TRBD1 (6 bases). CDR1 is SGHRS, CDR2 YFSETQ, per germline. V lost 4 bases, J lost 0 bases, and 10 bases lay in between. The CDR3 loop spans 14 amino acids. The CDR3 DNA reads as TGCGCCAGCAGCACACAGGGTATGAACACTGAAGCTTTCTTT. This translates into CASSTQGMNTEAFF.

V usage is TRBV5-1 and J usage is TRBJ1-4, with a tentative D call TRBD1 (5 bases). Germline V gene data show CDR1 as SGHRS and CDR2 as YFSETQ. Trimming removed 0 bases at V and 4 bases at J, with 7 bases between. CDR3 size: 14 residues. CDR3 sequence: CASSLGDFNEKLFF. In DNA, the CDR3 is TGCGCCAGCAGCTTGGGGGACTTTAATGAAAAACTGTTTTTT.

The J gene is TRBJ2-1, the V gene TRBV5-1; 15 bases map to TRBD2. The CDR3 contains 15 residues. Germline V gene sequence: CDR1 SGHRS, CDR2 YFSETQ. The trim removed 4 bases at V and 8 bases at J, leaving 4 bases unmatched. The CDR3 DNA reads TGCGCCAGCAGCGAGGGACTAGCGGGAGGTCATGAGCAGTTCTTC. Protein product: CASSEGLAGGHEQFF. The full variable domain, in which reference TRBV5-1 and TRBJ2-1 provide the parts outside the CDR3, is KAGVTQTPRYLIKTRGQQVTLSCSPISGHRSVSWYQQTPGQGLQFLFEYFSETQRNKGNFPGRFSGRQFSNSRSEMNVSTLELGDSALYLCASSEGLAGGHEQFFGPGTRLTVL.

The chain is built from TRBV7-6 and TRBJ2-1; D is unresolved. Trimming took off 3 bases at V and 9 bases at J, with 12 bases between the two ends. The germline gives CDR1 SGHVS, CDR2 FNYEAQ. The CDR3 spans 13 residues. CDR3 loop: CASSLAFSSEQFF. In DNA, the CDR3 is TGTGCCAGCAGCTTGGCCTTTTCGAGTGAGCAGTTCTTC.

As for this clone: This is likely an artifact of a read error, given a far larger clone one base away. The chain has TRBV6-6 and TRBJ1-1, with no clear D. Germline V gene data show CDR1 as MNHNY and CDR2 as SVGAGI (reference sequence). The germline V and J ends were trimmed by 11 bases and 5 bases, with 15 bases remaining between them. The CDR3 runs 12 residues. The CDR3 sequence: CAGLLGVTEAFF. The DNA for the CDR3 is TGTGCCGGCCTTCTCGGGGTAACTGAAGCTTTCTTT.

Worth noting for this clone: This sequence is one base from a far larger clone and is likely a read error. The J gene is TRBJ1-2, the V gene TRBV7-8; D is undetermined. The V gene's germline CDR1 is SGHVS and CDR2 FQNEAQ. CDR3 length: 15 amino acids. Trimming removed 5 bases at V and 0 bases at J, with 13 bases between. As DNA, the CDR3 is TGTGCCAGCAGCCCCTCGTTAGGCGCTAACTATGGCTACACCTTC. It is translated as CASSPSLGANYGYTF.

In DNA, the CDR3 is TGTGCCAGCAGCGTAGCGGGACAGGGGTCCGAGCAGTACTTC. Translating it yields CASSVAGQGSEQYF. The J gene is TRBJ2-7, the V gene TRBV9; 10 nucleotides agree with TRBD1. Germline lookup yields CDR1 SGDLS and CDR2 YYNGEE. The CDR3 is made up of 14 amino acids. Trimming cost V 0 bases and J 6 bases; bases outside gene matches: 3.

Concerning this clone itself: With a far larger clone one base away, a read error is the likely cause. Other nucleotide sequences in the sample specify the same CDR3. This chain uses TRBV5-1 with TRBJ1-1, with D possibly TRBD1 on 6 matching bases. The V end lost 8 bases, the J end lost 1 base, and 15 bases lay between the germline ends. Per germline, CDR1 SGHRS and CDR2 YFSETQ. This CDR3 region has 14 residues. CDR3 DNA: TGCGCCAGTAGCAGGCTGACAGGGAACACTGAAGCTTTCTTT. This gives the protein CASSRLTGNTEAFF.

This clone was counted a few times. This sample includes further DNA sequences coding for the same CDR3. The chain links TRBV28 to TRBJ2-5; 9 nucleotides agree with TRBD1. This CDR3 contains 16 residues. V shed 7 bases, J shed 7 bases, and the junction held 16 bases outside the gene matches. The V gene's germline CDR1 is MDHEN and CDR2 SYDVKM. CDR3 DNA sequence: TGTGCCAGCAAGCCGGACGTGGGACAGGGAAGGGGGACCCAGTACTTC. Encoded protein: CASKPDVGQGRGTQYF.

In regard to this clone: A read error may be the cause here, since a much bigger clone is one base away. Additional DNA sequences in this sample encode the identical CDR3. The CDR3 sequence: CASSLGWASGGYGYTF. For the CDR3, the DNA is TGCGCCAGCAGCTTGGGATGGGCGTCGGGGGGCTATGGCTACACCTTC. This chain uses TRBV5-6 with TRBJ1-2, with D perhaps TRBD1 (5 bases). This CDR3 has 16 residues. Germline V gene data show CDR1 as SGHDT and CDR2 as YYEEEE.

There are a few counts of this clone. V gene TRBV6-5 combines with J gene TRBJ2-7; no clear D. The CDR3 spans 14 residues. Trimming stripped 5 bases from V and 9 bases from J, with 20 bases between. Germline CDR1 and CDR2: MNHEY and SVGAGI. The CDR3 DNA follows: TGTGCCAGCAGTACTCGAAGGACGCCTAAGGGGCAGTACTTC. Translation gives CASSTRRTPKGQYF.

Regarding this clone: A much larger clone differs from this one at a single base, so this may be a read error. Other nucleotide sequences from this sample produce the same CDR3. The V gene is TRBV18, the J gene TRBJ1-4; D gene unclear. V lost 3 bases to trimming and J lost 7 bases, with 9 bases between them. The CDR3 contains 13 residues. Germline lookup yields CDR1 KGHSH and CDR2 LQKENI. The CDR3 region has the DNA TGTGCCAGCTCACCGCCGGCGAGTGAAAAACTGTTTTTT. Protein: CASSPPASEKLFF.

This clone was seen a single time. CDR3 sequence reads: CAITARAGSDNEQFF. In nucleotides, the CDR3 is TGTGCCATTACCGCCCGGGCAGGCTCGGACAATGAGCAGTTCTTC. V is TRBV10-3 and J is TRBJ2-1; D unresolved. V dropped 9 bases and J dropped 5 bases, with 20 bases sitting between them. Per germline, CDR1 ENHRY and CDR2 SYGVKD. CDR3 size: 15 residues.